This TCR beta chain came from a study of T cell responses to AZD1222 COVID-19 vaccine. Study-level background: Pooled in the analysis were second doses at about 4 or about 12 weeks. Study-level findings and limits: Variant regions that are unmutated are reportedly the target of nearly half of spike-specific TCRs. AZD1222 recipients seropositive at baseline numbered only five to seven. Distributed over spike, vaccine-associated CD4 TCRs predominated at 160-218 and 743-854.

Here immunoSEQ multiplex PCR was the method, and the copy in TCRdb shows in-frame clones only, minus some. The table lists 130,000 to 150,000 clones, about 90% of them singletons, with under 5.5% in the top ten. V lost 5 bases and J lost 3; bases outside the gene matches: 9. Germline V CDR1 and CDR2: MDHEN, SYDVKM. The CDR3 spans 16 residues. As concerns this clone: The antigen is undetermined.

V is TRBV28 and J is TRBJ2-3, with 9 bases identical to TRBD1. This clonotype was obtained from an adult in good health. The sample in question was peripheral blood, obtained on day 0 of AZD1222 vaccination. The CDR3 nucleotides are TGTGCCAGCAGTACCCGCGGGGACAGGGTGACAGATACGCAGTATTTT. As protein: CASSTRGDRVTDTQYF.